This is a list of T cell receptor beta chains from one sample in a study of radiation and T cells in renal cell carcinoma. Assay: immunoSEQ multiplex PCR; the TCRdb copy retains only in-frame clones and omits some. The table has just over 95,000 clones, 65% to 90% seen once. Sequencing used blood, obtained from a patient whose treatment included radiotherapy and nephrectomy. These receptors were taken from a man aged 45-65 years with renal cell carcinoma. Each CDR3 is given with its conserved first and last residue. The order of the fields is J gene, V gene, CDR3 protein.

TRBJ2-1 TRBV6-1 CASKGRVNNEQFF
TRBJ1-5 TRBV30 CAWSVRQGILSNQPQHF
TRBJ2-5 TRBV25-1 CASSAGTYKETQYF
TRBJ1-4 TRBV4-1 CASSLQGTGSPEKLFF
TRBJ1-1 TRBV6-1 CASRDTKNTEAFF
TRBJ1-6 TRBV10-1 CASRRTDVSYNSPLHF
TRBJ1-6 TRBV6-5 CASSYSASYNSPLHF
TRBJ2-5 TRBV29-1 CSVRRDRGKETQYF
TRBJ2-2 TRBV5-4 CASSLSGSGNTGELFF
TRBJ2-1 TRBV2 CASKTIGEQFF
TRBJ1-6 TRBV2 CASRGGPSYNSPLHF
TRBJ2-5 TRBV6-6 CASSRTRAETQYF
TRBJ1-1 TRBV20-1 CSAGRGAEAFF
TRBJ2-1 TRBV6-1 CASSEGRGSYNEQFF
TRBJ1-2 TRBV5-1 CASSTPGQSGGYTF
TRBJ2-2 TRBV4-1 CASSQWTGLVGELFF
TRBJ2-7 TRBV7-3 CASSWVPSGPYEQYF
TRBJ1-1 TRBV5-1 CASSLVSAGMGKNTEAFF
TRBJ1-5 TRBV2 CASSERMTGSSVGNQPQHF
TRBJ1-5 TRBV19 CASSREGQVNQPQHF
TRBJ1-2 TRBV5-6 CASSWALQQNYGYTF
TRBJ1-4 TRBV19 CASSTPRGANEKLFF
TRBJ1-4 TRBV27 CASSLRAATNEKLFF